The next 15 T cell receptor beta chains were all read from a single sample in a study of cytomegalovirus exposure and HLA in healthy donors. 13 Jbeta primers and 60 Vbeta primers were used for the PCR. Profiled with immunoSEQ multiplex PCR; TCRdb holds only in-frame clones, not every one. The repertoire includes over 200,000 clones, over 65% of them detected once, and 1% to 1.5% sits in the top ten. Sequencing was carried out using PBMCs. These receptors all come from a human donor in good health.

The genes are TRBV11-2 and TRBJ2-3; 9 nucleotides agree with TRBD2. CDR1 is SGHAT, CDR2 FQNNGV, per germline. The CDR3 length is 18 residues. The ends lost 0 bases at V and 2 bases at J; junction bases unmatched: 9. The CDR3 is CASSLEYSSGRFTDTQYF. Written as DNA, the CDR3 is TGTGCCAGCAGCTTAGAGTATTCGAGCGGGAGGTTCACAGATACGCAGTATTTT.

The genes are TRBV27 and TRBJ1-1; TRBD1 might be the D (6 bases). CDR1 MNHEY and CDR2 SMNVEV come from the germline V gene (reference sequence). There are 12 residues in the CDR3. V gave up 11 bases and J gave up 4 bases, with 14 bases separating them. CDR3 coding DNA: TGTGCCCCAACAGGGTCTTGCACTGAAGCTTTCTTT. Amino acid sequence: CAPTGSCTEAFF.

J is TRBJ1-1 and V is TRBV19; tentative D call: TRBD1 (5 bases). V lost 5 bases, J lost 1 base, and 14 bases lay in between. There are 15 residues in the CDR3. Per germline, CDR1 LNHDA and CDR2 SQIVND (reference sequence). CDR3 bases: TGTGCCAGTAGTTTGATCCTGGGGGGGAACACTGAAGCTTTCTTT. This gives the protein CASSLILGGNTEAFF. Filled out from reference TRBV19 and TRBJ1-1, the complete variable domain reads DGGITQSPKYLFRKEGQNVTLSCEQNLNHDAMYWYRQDPGQGLRLIYYSQIVNDFQKGDIAEGYSVSREKKESFPLTVTSAQKNPTAFYLCASSLILGGNTEAFFGQGTRLTVV.

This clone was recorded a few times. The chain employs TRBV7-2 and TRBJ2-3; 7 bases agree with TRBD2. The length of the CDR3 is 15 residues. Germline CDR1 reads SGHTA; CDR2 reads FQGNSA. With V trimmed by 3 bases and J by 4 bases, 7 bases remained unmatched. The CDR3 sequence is CASSFLSGKSDTQYF. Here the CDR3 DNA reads TGTGCCAGCAGCTTTCTAAGCGGGAAATCAGATACGCAGTATTTT.

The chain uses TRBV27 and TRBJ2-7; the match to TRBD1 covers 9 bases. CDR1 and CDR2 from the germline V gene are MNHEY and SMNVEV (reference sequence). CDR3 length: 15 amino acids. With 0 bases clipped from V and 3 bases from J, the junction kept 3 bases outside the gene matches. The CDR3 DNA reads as TGTGCCAGCAGTTTATCGGGACAGGGTCTCTACGAGCAGTACTTC. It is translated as CASSLSGQGLYEQYF.

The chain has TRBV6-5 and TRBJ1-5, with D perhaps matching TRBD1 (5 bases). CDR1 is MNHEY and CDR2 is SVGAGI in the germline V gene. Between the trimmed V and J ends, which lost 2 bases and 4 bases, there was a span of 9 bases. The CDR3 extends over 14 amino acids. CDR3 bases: TGTGCCAGCAGTTACAGGGGAGGAAATCAGCCCCAGCATTTT. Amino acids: CASSYRGGNQPQHF.

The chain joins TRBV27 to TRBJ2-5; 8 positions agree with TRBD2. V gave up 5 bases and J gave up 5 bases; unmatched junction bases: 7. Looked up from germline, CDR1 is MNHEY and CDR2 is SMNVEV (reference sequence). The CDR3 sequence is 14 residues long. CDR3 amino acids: CASSARTSRETQYF. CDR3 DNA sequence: TGTGCCAGCAGTGCCCGGACTAGCCGGGAGACCCAGTACTTC.

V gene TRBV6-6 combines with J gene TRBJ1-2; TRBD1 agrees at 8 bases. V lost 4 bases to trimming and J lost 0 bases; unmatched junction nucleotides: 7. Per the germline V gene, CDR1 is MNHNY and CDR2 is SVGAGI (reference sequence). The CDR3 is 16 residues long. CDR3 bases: TGTGCCAGCAGTTCGGGACAGGCGTATCCTAACTATGGCTACACCTTC. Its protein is CASSSGQAYPNYGYTF.

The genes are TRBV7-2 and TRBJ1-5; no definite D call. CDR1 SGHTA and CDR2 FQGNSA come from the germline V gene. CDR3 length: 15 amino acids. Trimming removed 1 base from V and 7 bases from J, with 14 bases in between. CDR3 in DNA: TGTGCCAGCAGCTTAGATGGTATCGGTAAGCAGCCCCAGCATTTT. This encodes CASSLDGIGKQPQHF.

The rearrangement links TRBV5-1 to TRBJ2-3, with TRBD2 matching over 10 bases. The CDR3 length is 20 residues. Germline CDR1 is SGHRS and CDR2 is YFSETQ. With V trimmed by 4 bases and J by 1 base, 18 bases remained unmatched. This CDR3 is CASSGTGSGLAESGTDTQYF. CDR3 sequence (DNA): TGCGCCAGCAGCGGGACCGGGTCCGGACTAGCGGAGTCGGGCACAGATACGCAGTATTTT.

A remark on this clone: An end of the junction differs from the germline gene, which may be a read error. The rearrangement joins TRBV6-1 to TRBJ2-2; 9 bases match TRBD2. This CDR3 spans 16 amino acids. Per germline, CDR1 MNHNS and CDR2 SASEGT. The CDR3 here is CASSKASGGTTGELFF. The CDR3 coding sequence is TGTGCCAGCAGTAAAGCCAGCGGGGGGACGACCGGGGAGCTGTTTTTT.

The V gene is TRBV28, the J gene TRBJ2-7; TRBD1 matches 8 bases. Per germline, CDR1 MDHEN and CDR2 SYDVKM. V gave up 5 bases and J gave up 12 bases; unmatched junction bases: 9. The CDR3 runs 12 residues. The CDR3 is CASSRNTGGGYF. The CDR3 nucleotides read TGTGCCAGCAGTCGGAATACAGGGGGTGGGTACTTC.

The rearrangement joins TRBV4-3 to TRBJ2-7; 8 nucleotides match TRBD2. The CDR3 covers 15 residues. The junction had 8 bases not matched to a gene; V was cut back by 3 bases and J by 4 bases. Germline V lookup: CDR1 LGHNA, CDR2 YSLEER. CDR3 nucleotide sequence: TGCGCCAGCAGCCAGGATCAGCGGGAGCGGTACGAGCAGTACTTC. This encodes CASSQDQRERYEQYF.

The CDR3 nucleotides are TGCGCCAGCAGTGAGGCCACTAGCGGGAGTCGCACAGATACGCAGTATTTT. Translation gives CASSEATSGSRTDTQYF. This chain links TRBV10-2 with TRBJ2-3, with 11 bases matching TRBD2. The CDR3 spans 17 residues. V was clipped by 2 bases and J by 1 base; unmatched bases: 5. Per germline, CDR1 WSHSY and CDR2 SAAADI.

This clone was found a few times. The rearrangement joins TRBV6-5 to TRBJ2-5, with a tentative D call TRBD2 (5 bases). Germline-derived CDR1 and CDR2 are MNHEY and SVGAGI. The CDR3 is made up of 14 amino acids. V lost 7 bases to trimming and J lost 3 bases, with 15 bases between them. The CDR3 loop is CASTDFSREETQYF. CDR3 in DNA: TGTGCCAGCACCGATTTCTCGCGGGAAGAGACCCAGTACTTC.